Listed here is a single T cell receptor beta chain. The target antigen is unknown. Assay: immunoSEQ multiplex PCR; the TCRdb copy retains only in-frame clones and omits some. The data hold about 80,000 clones, with 65% to 85% observed a single time. Trimming shortened V by 5 bases and J by 1 base, and 14 bases separated the two germline ends. From germline, CDR1 is MDHEN and CDR2 SYDVKM. This CDR3 spans 15 amino acids. This entry belongs to a study of T cell clones after liver transplantation. Study information: Tolerance: complete withdrawal held at least one year, liver enzymes staying within twice normal.

Findings of the study overall: Circulating graft-donor-reactive CD4 TCRbeta sequences fell significantly post-transplant in most of the 8 subjects.

The sample in question was CD4+ T cells from blood, obtained around 45 months after liver transplant. The sequence was obtained from a human patient who received a liver transplant. Certain T cells may be donor cells from the graft. The chain is built from TRBV28 and TRBJ1-1, with D perhaps matching TRBD1 (6 bases). The CDR3 nucleotides are TGTGCCAGCAGTCCCCTGCAGGGGCGGAACACTGAAGCTTTCTTT. Translating it yields CASSPLQGRNTEAFF.